The 5 T cell receptor beta chains in this list originate from one sample, sequenced in a study of T cell changes during pregnancy in multiple sclerosis (dated by TCRdb to the late 2010s). The library was obtained by the immunoSEQ multiplex PCR assay. Held by TCRdb, this immuneACCESS table contains in-frame sequences only and omits some clones. Under half of the omission traces to an unresolved V gene where checked; the cause of the rest is unknown. In this sample the table shows around 66,000 clones, roughly 89% of which occur a single time. The top ten hold roughly 1.3% of the sample. Sequenced here: peripheral blood, sampled after pregnancy. The receptor set was obtained from a female donor in good health, enrolled as a control in a pregnancy study.

J is TRBJ2-3 and V is TRBV18; D is possibly TRBD1 (6 bases). CDR1 KGHSH and CDR2 LQKENI come from the germline V gene. The CDR3 extends over 14 amino acids. Deletions cut 3 bases from V and 2 bases from J, with 9 bases between. CDR3 residues: CASSPGQFTDTQYF. CDR3 in DNA: TGTGCCAGCTCACCTGGACAGTTCACAGATACGCAGTATTTT.

This sequence joins TRBV5-1 and TRBJ1-1, with TRBD1 as a possible D gene (5 bases). There are 16 residues in the CDR3. Trimming shortened V by 4 bases and J by 0 bases, and 16 bases separated the two germline ends. In germline, CDR1 is SGHRS, CDR2 YFSETQ. The CDR3 is CASSKPPSGLNTEAFF. CDR3 nucleotide sequence: TGCGCCAGCAGCAAACCACCCTCAGGGCTGAACACTGAAGCTTTCTTT.

The chain couples TRBV7-2 to TRBJ1-2; D is unresolved. The V end lost 1 base, the J end lost 4 bases, and 10 bases lay between the germline ends. This CDR3 region has 14 residues. Germline CDR1 reads SGHTA; CDR2 reads FQGNSA. The CDR3 region is CASSLVPGPYGYTF. The CDR3 region has the DNA TGTGCCAGCAGCTTAGTGCCAGGCCCCTATGGCTACACCTTC.

The V and J genes are TRBV5-5 and TRBJ2-3, with D possibly being TRBD1 (6 bases). In germline, CDR1 is SGHKS, CDR2 YYEKEE (reference sequence). This CDR3 spans 17 amino acids. V gave up 4 bases and J gave up 2 bases, with 20 bases separating them. The CDR3 here is CASSKELQGLNTDTQYF. The CDR3 DNA sequence: TGTGCCAGCAGCAAAGAATTACAGGGATTAAACACAGATACGCAGTATTTT.

The CDR3 bases are TGTGCCTGTACCGGGACTAGCTCCTACGAGCAGTACTTC. It specifies CACTGTSSYEQYF. The rearrangement uses TRBV30 and TRBJ2-7, with 8 bases identical to TRBD2. The CDR3 totals 13 residues. V lost 6 bases and J lost 0; bases outside the gene matches: 4. The germline gives CDR1 GTSNPN, CDR2 SVGIG (reference sequence). The whole variable domain, filled in from reference TRBV30 and TRBJ2-7, reads SQTIHQWPATLVQPVGSPLSLECTVEGTSNPNLYWYRQAAGRGLQLLFYSVGIGQISSEVPQNLSASRPQDRQFILSSKKLLLSDSGFYLCACTGTSSYEQYFGPGTRLTVT.